There are many counts of the clone carrying this T cell receptor (beta chain). This sample stems from a study of blood T cell repertoires in COVID-19. The wider study: Whether acute or convalescent, the COVID-19 samples came from the United States, Italy and Spain.

In the original analysis: The authors estimated nucleated cell counts from reference gene primer amplification. Clones were read by immunoSEQ multiplex PCR, and TCRdb kept only the in-frame ones, dropping some. V and J calls and clone size are those listed in that table; D and trimming were worked out from the DNA. The sample gives over 200,000 clones, about 90% of which show up once; around 2.6% is in the top ten. The CDR3 totals 14 residues. V gave up 6 bases and J gave up 7 bases; unmatched junction bases: 10. CDR1 and CDR2 from the germline V gene are MDHEN and SYDVKM. The sequenced sample consisted of peripheral blood. This chain links TRBV28 with TRBJ1-2; TRBD1 agrees at 8 bases. This sequence originates from a person aged 18 to 30 with COVID-19, enrolled during active disease. The CDR3 protein is CASSLTTGGGGYTF. CDR3 in DNA: TGTGCCAGCAGCTTGACTACAGGGGGAGGTGGCTACACCTTC.